This T cell receptor beta chain stems from a study of shared T cell receptors in the human thymus. Profiled with immunoSEQ multiplex PCR; TCRdb holds only in-frame clones, not every one. This sample has hundreds of thousands of clones; roughly 90% occur once, and the top ten carry 0.0095% to 0.013%. Per the germline V gene, CDR1 is GTSNPN and CDR2 is SVGIG (reference sequence). CDR3 length: 13 residues. Trimming removed 5 bases at V and 6 bases at J, with 14 bases between. The data also belong to a second study, concerning human thymus T cells. That work states: Surgeons resected thymus tissue during corrective heart surgery. Thymic and blood repertoires seemed to show skewed V and J gene use. Unrelated people showed highly overlapping thymic repertoires, related research reported.

The TCR originated in a boy younger than two with a congenital heart defect. Sequenced sample: thymocytes. V and J are TRBV30 and TRBJ1-5; the D is unclear. In DNA, the CDR3 is TGTGCCTGGGCCGAAAGGTGGGCTCAGCCCCAGCATTTT. It translates to CAWAERWAQPQHF.